The 25 T cell receptor beta chains given below trace back to one sample, sequenced in a study of blood T cell repertoires in COVID-19 (dated by TCRdb to the early 2020s). The library was built by means of the immunoSEQ multiplex PCR assay. The table comes from immuneACCESS by way of TCRdb, which keeps in-frame sequences with V and J called. Part of the clones is missing from these tables; in studies checked, under half for an unresolved V gene and the rest for unknown reasons. The table for this sample lists 250,000 to 300,000 clones; roughly 88% of them were counted only once. Roughly 2.1% of the sample rests with the top ten. The sequencing sample was made of PBMCs or T cells enriched from blood (not recorded which). Receptors were obtained from a woman aged 40 to 49 with acute COVID-19.

The chain is built from TRBV10-2 and TRBJ2-7; D uncertain. With 4 bases removed from V and 0 bases from J, the gap between germline ends came to 10 bases. The V gene's germline CDR1 is WSHSY and CDR2 SAAADI. The CDR3 is 14 amino acids. CDR3 region: CASSGSAASYEQYF. CDR3 DNA sequence: TGCGCCAGCAGTGGGAGCGCCGCCTCCTACGAGCAGTACTTC.

V is TRBV19 and J is TRBJ1-5; D not resolved. Germline-derived CDR1 and CDR2 are LNHDA and SQIVND (reference sequence). CDR3 size: 16 residues. The V and J ends lost 4 bases and 1 base respectively, with 14 bases between them. CDR3 sequence (DNA): TGTGCCAGTAGTAACGGGAGGAAAGGCAGCAATCAGCCCCAGCATTTT. It encodes CASSNGRKGSNQPQHF.

The chain recombines TRBV11-2 with TRBJ1-1; TRBD1 agrees at 9 bases. The CDR3 runs 15 residues. CDR1 and CDR2 (germline): SGHAT, FQNNGV. V lost 3 bases to trimming and J lost 2 bases; unmatched junction nucleotides: 4. CDR3 protein: CASSFRTGVNTEAFF. The CDR3, as DNA: TGTGCCAGCAGCTTCCGGACAGGGGTAAACACTGAAGCTTTCTTT.

CDR3 sequence reads: CASSVAGTGSSYTF. The CDR3 coding sequence is TGTGCCAGCAGCGTAGCCGGGACAGGGTCGAGCTACACCTTC. This rearrangement joins TRBV9 to TRBJ1-2, with 9 bases aligning to TRBD1. Germline values: CDR1 SGDLS, CDR2 YYNGEE. V trimming: 0 bases; J trimming: 9 bases; junction bases outside the gene matches: 6. The CDR3 extends over 14 amino acids.

This sequence joins TRBV19 and TRBJ1-1; TRBD1 might be the D (5 bases). This CDR3 contains 13 residues. The germline V gene has CDR1 LNHDA and CDR2 SQIVND (reference sequence). Trimming stripped 0 bases from V and 11 bases from J, with 13 bases between. The CDR3 here is CASSIDAQGWAFF. The DNA for the CDR3 is TGTGCCAGTAGTATAGATGCCCAGGGATGGGCTTTCTTT.

The J gene is TRBJ1-2, the V gene TRBV30; possibly TRBD1 for D (5 bases). V was clipped by 1 base and J by 6 bases, with 15 bases between them. This CDR3 contains 14 residues. Germline V gene lookup returns CDR1 GTSNPN and CDR2 SVGIG (reference sequence). The CDR3 DNA sequence: TGTGCCTGGAGTGCCTCAAAAGGGGCGAATGGCTACACCTTC. It yields the protein CAWSASKGANGYTF.

This clone was recorded once. The V gene is TRBV6-5, the J gene TRBJ1-2; TRBD1 agrees at 12 bases. The CDR3 runs to 15 residues. The V gene's germline CDR1 is MNHEY and CDR2 SVGAGI. V trimming: 5 bases; J trimming: 8 bases; junction bases outside the gene matches: 9. CDR3: CASSPGTGGARGYTF. The CDR3 nucleotides read TGTGCCAGCAGTCCCGGGACAGGGGGCGCGAGGGGCTACACCTTC.

This clone showed up just once. The chain joins TRBV6-5 to TRBJ1-5, with D possibly matching TRBD1 (5 bases). V was pared by 6 bases and J by 9 bases, with 18 bases between. Germline V gives CDR1 MNHEY, CDR2 SVGAGI. The CDR3 consists of 14 residues. The CDR3 DNA is TGTGCCAGCAGACTCGGGGGGGACCCTGGGCCCCAGCATTTT. Translation gives CASRLGGDPGPQHF.

The chain links TRBV1 to TRBJ1-3; the table's D call TRBD1 went unverified against the DNA. TRBV1 is a recognized pseudogene. The CDR3 loop spans 10 amino acids. The CDR3 here is CTNPTDTIYF. As DNA, the CDR3 is TGCACCAACCCGACAGACACCATATATTTT.

This rearrangement joins TRBV19 to TRBJ1-2; a weak D match, TRBD1 (5 bases). CDR1 and CDR2 from the germline V gene are LNHDA and SQIVND (reference sequence). This CDR3 contains 15 residues. The V gene lost 6 bases and the J gene lost 5 bases, with 19 bases spanning the gap. This CDR3 is CASRTLTRGRYGYTF. The CDR3 coding sequence is TGTGCCAGTAGAACCCTGACAAGGGGTCGGTATGGCTACACCTTC.

This chain connects TRBV5-1 to TRBJ1-1, with TRBD1 matching over 10 bases. The CDR3 totals 15 residues. The junction had 10 bases not matched to a gene; V was cut back by 1 base and J by 10 bases. CDR1 SGHRS and CDR2 YFSETQ come from the germline V gene. This chain's CDR3 is CASSLSSGQGVGAFF. The DNA for the CDR3 is TGCGCCAGCAGCTTGAGTTCCGGACAGGGGGTCGGAGCTTTCTTT.

The chain has TRBV12-3 or TRBV12-4 and TRBJ1-2; no definite D call. CDR3 length equals 13 residues. The V end was cut by 6 bases, the J end by 4 bases, with 12 bases between. In DNA form, the CDR3 reads TGTGCCAGCAGATCCACAAGTCCCTATGGCTACACCTTC. Translation: CASRSTSPYGYTF.

This chain's CDR3 is CASSPNGGGSYEQYF. CDR3 coding DNA: TGTGCCAGCAGCCCTAATGGTGGCGGGAGTTACGAGCAGTACTTC. V is TRBV13 and J is TRBJ2-7; 7 nucleotides align to TRBD2. The CDR3 totals 15 residues. CDR1 and CDR2 (germline): PRHDT, FYEKMQ (reference sequence). V shed 5 bases and J 4 bases; nucleotides not matched to a gene: 11.

The rearrangement uses TRBV29-1 and TRBJ1-1; 7 bases line up with TRBD1. CDR1 and CDR2 from the germline V gene are SQVTM and ANQGSEA. V shed 2 bases and J 11 bases; nucleotides not matched to a gene: 5. CDR3 length: 11 residues. CDR3 residues: CSVEIDREAFF. Written as DNA, the CDR3 is TGCAGCGTTGAAATCGACAGGGAGGCTTTCTTT.

J is TRBJ1-4 and V is TRBV5-1; TRBD1 is a possible D gene (5 bases). The V end was cut by 4 bases, the J end by 7 bases, with 14 bases between. Germline loops: CDR1 SGHRS, CDR2 YFSETQ. CDR3 length equals 14 residues. The CDR3 coding sequence is TGCGCCAGCAGCCAAACAGGAGGGGTTGAAAAACTGTTTTTT. Translating gives CASSQTGGVEKLFF.

The V and J genes are TRBV30 and TRBJ2-7, with TRBD2 matching 7 bases. Losses at the gene ends were 2 bases for V and 2 bases for J; bases not matched to a gene: 12. The CDR3 length is 16 residues. CDR1 and CDR2 from the germline V gene are GTSNPN and SVGIG (reference sequence). The CDR3 DNA is TGTGCCTGGAGTACCGCCAGGACTAGTCGTGCCTACGAGCAGTACTTC. Residues: CAWSTARTSRAYEQYF.

The chain couples TRBV28 to TRBJ1-5; D may be TRBD1 (5 bases). Trimming left V 7 bases short and J 5 bases short, with 12 bases between. CDR3 size: 13 residues. The germline V gene has CDR1 MDHEN and CDR2 SYDVKM. CDR3 residues: CASTSDSYQPQHF. CDR3 nucleotide sequence: TGTGCCAGCACTTCCGACAGCTATCAGCCCCAGCATTTT.

This rearrangement joins TRBV19 to TRBJ1-1; D perhaps matches TRBD1 (6 bases). Germline V gene data show CDR1 as LNHDA and CDR2 as SQIVND (reference sequence). The CDR3 totals 14 residues. V was shortened by 6 bases and J by 0 bases, with 11 bases between the two germline ends. The CDR3 region is CASRGGGLNTEAFF. The CDR3 DNA reads TGTGCCAGTAGAGGGGGGGGTTTGAACACTGAAGCTTTCTTT. Complete variable domain (other parts from reference TRBV19 and TRBJ1-1): DGGITQSPKYLFRKEGQNVTLSCEQNLNHDAMYWYRQDPGQGLRLIYYSQIVNDFQKGDIAEGYSVSREKKESFPLTVTSAQKNPTAFYLCASRGGGLNTEAFFGQGTRLTVV.

This clone is a singleton in its sample. V and J are TRBV15 and TRBJ1-4, with no clear D. Germline V gene data show CDR1 as LNHNV and CDR2 as YYDKDF (reference sequence). V shed 5 bases and J shed 7 bases, with 20 bases lying between them. This CDR3 region has 16 residues. The CDR3 here is CATSPGSSGYGEKLFF. The CDR3 DNA reads as TGTGCCACCAGCCCGGGGTCTTCCGGATACGGTGAAAAACTGTTTTTT.

The rearrangement links TRBV5-1 to TRBJ1-5; D is possibly TRBD1 (5 bases). Looked up from germline, CDR1 is SGHRS and CDR2 is YFSETQ. The CDR3 is made up of 13 amino acids. The germline V and J ends were trimmed by 3 bases and 5 bases, with 9 bases remaining between them. CDR3 in DNA: TGCGCCAGCAGCTGGGGCACCGATCAGCCCCAGCATTTT. Protein: CASSWGTDQPQHF.

This clone came up a few times. The chain joins TRBV7-2 to TRBJ1-5; 7 nucleotides line up with TRBD1. J was trimmed by 7 bases and V by 5 bases; bases with no gene match: 5. The CDR3 loop spans 13 amino acids. The germline V gene has CDR1 SGHTA and CDR2 FQGNSA. CDR3 nucleotides: TGTGCCAGCAGCAAGGACAGGCGACAGCCCCAGCATTTT. Translated, it gives CASSKDRRQPQHF.

The chain has TRBV5-1 and TRBJ2-3; D remains unclear. The CDR3 has 12 residues. Germline V gene data show CDR1 as SGHRS and CDR2 as YFSETQ. Between the trimmed V and J ends, which lost 0 bases and 6 bases, there was a span of 5 bases. The CDR3 loop is CASSLGADTQYF. CDR3 sequence (DNA): TGCGCCAGCAGCTTGGGGGCGGATACGCAGTATTTT.

The rearrangement uses TRBV24-1 and TRBJ2-3; 11 bases are shared with TRBD2. The CDR3 runs 16 residues. The germline V gene encodes CDR1 KGHDR and CDR2 SFDVKD. V lost 4 bases and J lost 4; bases outside the gene matches: 6. CDR3 protein: CATSESLAGGADTQYF. Here the CDR3 DNA reads TGTGCCACCAGTGAGTCCTTAGCGGGAGGGGCAGATACGCAGTATTTT.

As to this clone: The sample contains more than one DNA sequence encoding this CDR3. This chain links TRBV29-1 with TRBJ2-2, with TRBD1 identical over 10 bases. The germline gives CDR1 SQVTM, CDR2 ANQGSEA. The ends lost 5 bases at V and 5 bases at J; junction bases unmatched: 2. The CDR3 is made up of 13 amino acids. The CDR3 loop reads CSVRDRGTGELFF. CDR3 nucleotides: TGCAGCGTTCGGGACAGGGGTACCGGGGAGCTGTTTTTT.

The chain recombines TRBV2 with TRBJ2-1, with no clear D. Germline assignment: CDR1 SNHLY and CDR2 FYNNEI. Trimming pared 0 bases from V and 6 bases from J, leaving 9 bases between. The CDR3 runs to 14 residues. The CDR3 region is CASSEAVQSNEQFF. In DNA, the CDR3 is TGTGCCAGCAGTGAAGCGGTACAAAGCAATGAGCAGTTCTTC.